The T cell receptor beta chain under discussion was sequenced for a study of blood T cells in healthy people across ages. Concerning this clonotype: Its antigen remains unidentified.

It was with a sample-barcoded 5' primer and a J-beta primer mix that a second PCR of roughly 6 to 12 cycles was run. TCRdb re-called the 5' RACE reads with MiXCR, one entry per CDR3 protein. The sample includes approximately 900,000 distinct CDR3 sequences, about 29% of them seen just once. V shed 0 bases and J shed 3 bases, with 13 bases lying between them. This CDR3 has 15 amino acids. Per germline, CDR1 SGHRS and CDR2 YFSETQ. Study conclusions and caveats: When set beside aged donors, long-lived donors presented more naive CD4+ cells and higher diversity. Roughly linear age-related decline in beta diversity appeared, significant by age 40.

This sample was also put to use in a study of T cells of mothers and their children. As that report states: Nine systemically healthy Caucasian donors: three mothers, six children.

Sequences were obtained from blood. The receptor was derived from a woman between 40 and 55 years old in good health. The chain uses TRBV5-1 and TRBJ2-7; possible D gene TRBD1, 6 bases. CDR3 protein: CASSLDPSRGYEQYF. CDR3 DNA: TGCGCCAGCAGCTTGGACCCTAGCAGGGGCTACGAGCAGTACTTC.